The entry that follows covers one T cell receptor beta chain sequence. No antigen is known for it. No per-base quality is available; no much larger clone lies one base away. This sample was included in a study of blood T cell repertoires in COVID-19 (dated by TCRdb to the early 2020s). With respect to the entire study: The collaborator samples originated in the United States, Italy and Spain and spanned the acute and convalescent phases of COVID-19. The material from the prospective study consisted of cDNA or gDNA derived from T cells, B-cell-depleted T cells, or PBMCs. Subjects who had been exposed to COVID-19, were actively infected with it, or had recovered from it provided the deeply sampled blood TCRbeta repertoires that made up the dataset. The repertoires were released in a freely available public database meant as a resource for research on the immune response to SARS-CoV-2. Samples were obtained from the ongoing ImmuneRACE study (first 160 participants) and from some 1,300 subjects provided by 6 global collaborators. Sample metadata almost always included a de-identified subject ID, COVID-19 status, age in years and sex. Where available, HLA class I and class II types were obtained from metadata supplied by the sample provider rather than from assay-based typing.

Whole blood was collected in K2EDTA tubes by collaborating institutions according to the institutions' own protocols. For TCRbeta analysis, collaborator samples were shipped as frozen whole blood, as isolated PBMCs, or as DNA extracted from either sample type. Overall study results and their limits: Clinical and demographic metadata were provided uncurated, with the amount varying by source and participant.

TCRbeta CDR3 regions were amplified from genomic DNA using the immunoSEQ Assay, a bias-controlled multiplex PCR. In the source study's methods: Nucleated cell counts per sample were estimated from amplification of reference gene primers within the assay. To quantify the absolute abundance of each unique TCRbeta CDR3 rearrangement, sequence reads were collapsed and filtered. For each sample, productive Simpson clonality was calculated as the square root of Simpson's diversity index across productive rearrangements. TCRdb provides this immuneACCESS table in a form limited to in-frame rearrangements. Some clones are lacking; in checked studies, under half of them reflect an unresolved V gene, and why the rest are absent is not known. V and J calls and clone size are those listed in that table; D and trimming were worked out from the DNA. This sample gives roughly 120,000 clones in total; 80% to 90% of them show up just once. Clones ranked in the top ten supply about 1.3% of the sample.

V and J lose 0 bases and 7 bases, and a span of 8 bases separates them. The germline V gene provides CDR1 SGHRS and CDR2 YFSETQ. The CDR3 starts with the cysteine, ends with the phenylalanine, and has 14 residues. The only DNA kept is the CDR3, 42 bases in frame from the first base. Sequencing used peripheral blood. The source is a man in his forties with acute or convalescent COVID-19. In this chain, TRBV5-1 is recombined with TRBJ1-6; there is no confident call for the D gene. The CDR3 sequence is CASSLGLPNSPLHF. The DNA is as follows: TGCGCCAGCAGCTTGGGACTGCCAAATTCACCCCTCCACTTT.